Listed below are T cell receptor beta chains from one sample, sequenced in a study of T cells in Graves' hyperthyroidism and ophthalmopathy. TCRdb reprocessed the multiplex PCR reads via MiXCR and lists one record per CDR3 protein. The data hold roughly 240,000 distinct CDR3 sequences, with approximately 23% observed a single time. Material for sequencing was blood. These receptor sequences come from a woman aged 40-49 years with Graves' ophthalmopathy. The CDR3 runs from the conserved cysteine through the conserved F or W. D genes are given only for firm matches. Part of the rows lack a size; the others show once, few, many or a class for expanded clones.

D | size | J | V | DNA | CDR3
- | many | TRBJ1-1 | TRBV5-1 | TGCGCCAGCAGCTTGGACGGGGTCGCTGAAGCTTTCTTT | CASSLDGVAEAFF
- | many | TRBJ1-5 | TRBV10-3 | TGTGCCATCAGTGCCACCGGCAATCAGCCCCAGCATTTT | CAISATGNQPQHF
TRBD2 | - | TRBJ2-5 | TRBV20-1 | TGCAGTGCTGATACTAGCGGGAGGAGGGAGACCCAGTACTTC | CSADTSGRRETQYF
- | - | TRBJ2-7 | TRBV27 | TGTGCCAGCAGTTATCTTAAGGGTCGCTCCTACGAGCAGTACTTC | CASSYLKGRSYEQYF
- | many | TRBJ1-2 | TRBV10-3 | TGTGCCATCAGTCGGGGCCAGGGCTATGGCTACACCTTC | CAISRGQGYGYTF
TRBD2 | many | TRBJ2-5 | TRBV29-1 | TGCAGCGTTGTTCCCCTAGCGGGAATCGGGGAGACCCAGTACTTC | CSVVPLAGIGETQYF
- | many | TRBJ1-5 | TRBV5-1 | TGCGCCAGCAGTCCGGACGGAGGACAGCCCCAGCATTTT | CASSPDGGQPQHF
- | many | TRBJ2-5 | TRBV29-1 | TGCAGCGTTACCCCCTGGGCGGACCTGCAAGAGACCCAGTACTTC | CSVTPWADLQETQYF
- | - | TRBJ1-6 | TRBV30 | TGTGCCTGGAGTGAGGCAGGCTTGTCACCCCTCCACTTT | CAWSEAGLSPLHF
- | few | TRBJ2-5 | TRBV12-3/TRBV12-4 | TGTGCCAGCAGTCCGTCTAGGGTGCAGACCCAGTACTTC | CASSPSRVQTQYF
- | few | TRBJ2-5 | TRBV7-2 | TGTGCCAGCAGCCGACAGGGAGGGGAGACCCAGTACTTC | CASSRQGGETQYF
- | - | TRBJ2-5 | TRBV6-1 | TGTGCCAGCAGCCTCGGGACCTGGGAAGAGACCCAGTACTTC | CASSLGTWEETQYF
TRBD1 | many | TRBJ1-1 | TRBV11-2 | TGTGCCAGCAGTCCCCTGCTGGGGACAGGGGCAAGATTGGCAGCTTTCTTT | CASSPLLGTGARLAAFF
TRBD2 | many | TRBJ2-5 | TRBV7-8 | TGTGCCAGCAGCTACCCAAGGACTAGCGGCCTTCGGGGGACGGAGACCCAGTACTTC | CASSYPRTSGLRGTETQYF
- | many | TRBJ1-1 | TRBV19 | TGTGCCAGTAGTCACAGGGAATTTAACACTGAAGCTTTCTTT | CASSHREFNTEAFF
TRBD1 | - | TRBJ1-3 | TRBV28 | TGTGCCAGCACCCCTGGGGGACAGGGGTGGAACACCATATATTTT | CASTPGGQGWNTIYF
TRBD2 | few | TRBJ2-7 | TRBV28 | TGTGCCAGCAGTTTACCAGCGGGAGCGCGGGAGCAGTACTTC | CASSLPAGAREQYF
- | many | TRBJ2-6 | TRBV19 | TGTGCCAGTAGTATAGAAAGGTCTGGGGCCAACGTCCTGACTTTC | CASSIERSGANVLTF
- | many | TRBJ1-2 | TRBV11-1 | TGTGCCAGCAGCTTAGCGGGGTTTGGCTACACCTTC | CASSLAGFGYTF
- | - | TRBJ2-2 | TRBV29-1 | TGCAGCGGGAGGGGGCGATACACCGGGGAGCTGTTTTTT | CSGRGRYTGELFF
- | many | TRBJ1-5 | TRBV30 | TGTGCCTGGAGGGCAGGCTACAATCAGCCCCAGCATTTT | CAWRAGYNQPQHF
TRBD1 | - | TRBJ1-2 | TRBV6-2/TRBV6-3 | TGTGCCAGCAGTTACACGGTCTGGCCAGGGGGCCCTTACTATGGCTACACCTTC | CASSYTVWPGGPYYGYTF
- | - | TRBJ1-5 | TRBV19 | TGTGCCAGTAGTGACTATGGGCCCCAGCATTTT | CASSDYGPQHF
- | many | TRBJ2-5 | TRBV10-3 | TGTGCCATCGGAGGGGTGGGGAAGACCCAGTACTTC | CAIGGVGKTQYF
- | many | TRBJ2-5 | TRBV7-9 | TGTGCCAGCAGCTTAGTTACAGGACAAGAGACCCAGTACTTC | CASSLVTGQETQYF
TRBD1 | many | TRBJ1-1 | TRBV10-3 | TGTGCCAGCCGGGACAGGGGGAACACTGAAGCTTTCTTT | CASRDRGNTEAFF
TRBD1 | - | TRBJ1-6 | TRBV6-1 | TGTGCCGCACTCAGGGGGTTCAACTATAATTCACCCCTCCACTTT | CAALRGFNYNSPLHF
- | many | TRBJ1-1 | TRBV28 | TGTGCCAGCAGTTTATTGGGGAAGTCTGAAGCTTTCTTT | CASSLLGKSEAFF